The 16 T cell receptor beta chains below all came from one sample that was sequenced in a study of cytomegalovirus exposure and HLA in healthy donors. TCRdb's table, derived via immunoSEQ multiplex PCR, lists solely in-frame clones and lacks some. The table lists roughly 65,000 clones, about 91% of them singletons. The sample consisted of PBMCs. These receptors were taken from a young man in good health and CMV-seropositive.

This chain joins TRBV20-1 and TRBJ2-7; 7 bases line up with TRBD1. Germline V gives CDR1 DFQATT, CDR2 SNEGSKA (reference sequence). This CDR3 contains 10 residues. Losses at the gene ends were 6 bases for V and 9 bases for J; bases not matched to a gene: 5. CDR3 sequence: CSAGDRVQYF. CDR3 bases: TGCAGTGCCGGAGACAGGGTGCAGTACTTC.

This chain connects TRBV5-6 to TRBJ2-7; unclear D gene. Germline V lookup: CDR1 SGHDT, CDR2 YYEEEE. Trimming cost V 8 bases and J 5 bases, with 8 bases left between them. CDR3 size: 10 residues. DNA of the CDR3: TGTGCCAGGAAATGGCACGAGCAGTACTTC. This gives the protein CARKWHEQYF.

The chain recombines TRBV27 with TRBJ1-5, with a possible D match to TRBD1 (5 bases). The CDR3 is 13 amino acids. V shed 0 bases and J shed 7 bases, with 7 bases lying between them. The germline V gene encodes CDR1 MNHEY and CDR2 SMNVEV (reference sequence). CDR3 in DNA: TGTGCCAGCAGTTTATCGGGGGGGCAGCCCCAGCATTTT. Its translation is CASSLSGGQPQHF.

The table lists this clone with a few counts. The chain carries TRBV10-3 and TRBJ2-2; the match to TRBD1 covers 12 bases. V trimming: 10 bases; J trimming: 6 bases; junction bases outside the gene matches: 6. This CDR3 spans 14 amino acids. The V gene's germline CDR1 is ENHRY and CDR2 SYGVKD. The CDR3 nucleotides are TGTGCCACAGGGACAGGGGGCGCCCCCGGGGAGCTGTTTTTT. It yields the protein CATGTGGAPGELFF.

The chain employs TRBV4-1 and TRBJ2-2, with 10 bases matching TRBD2. CDR3 length: 17 amino acids. Germline V gene data show CDR1 as MGHRA and CDR2 as YSYEKL. The V and J ends lost 3 bases and 2 bases, in that order; junction bases with no gene match: 6. The CDR3 DNA reads TGCGCCAGCAGCCAGCAAGCGGGGGGGAAAAACACCGGGGAGCTGTTTTTT. Translation: CASSQQAGGKNTGELFF.

The V call is TRBV28, the J call TRBJ1-4; TRBD1 matches 7 bases. V trimming: 6 bases; J trimming: 14 bases; junction bases outside the gene matches: 12. The germline gives CDR1 MDHEN, CDR2 SYDVKM. This CDR3 is 13 amino acids long. The CDR3 is CASSSLDRMGLFF. In nucleotides, the CDR3 is TGTGCCAGCAGCTCCTTGGACAGGATGGGGCTGTTTTTT.

The rearrangement links TRBV19 to TRBJ2-7, with 10 bases fitting TRBD1. Unmatched junction bases numbered 14, after V lost 9 bases and J lost 0 bases. Looked up from germline, CDR1 is LNHDA and CDR2 is SQIVND (reference sequence). The CDR3 spans 17 residues. The CDR3 DNA sequence: TGTGCCAGCTCAGACCCGGGACAGGGGAGTTCCTCCTACGAGCAGTACTTC. Its protein is CASSDPGQGSSSYEQYF.

The chain carries TRBV6-4 and TRBJ2-3, with 7 bases aligning to TRBD2. Per germline, CDR1 MRHNA and CDR2 SNTAGT. The ends lost 2 bases at V and 0 bases at J; junction bases unmatched: 2. The CDR3 extends over 15 amino acids. CDR3 nucleotides: TGTGCCAGCAGTGACGGTAGCGGGAGCACAGATACGCAGTATTTT. Protein: CASSDGSGSTDTQYF.

This rearrangement joins TRBV27 to TRBJ2-1, with 9 bases lining up with TRBD2. The ends lost 6 bases at V and 0 bases at J; junction bases unmatched: 3. This CDR3 contains 15 residues. Germline CDR1 reads MNHEY; CDR2 reads SMNVEV (reference sequence). The CDR3 bases are TGTGCCAGCAGCTATAGCGGGAGCTCCTACAATGAGCAGTTCTTC. Encoded protein: CASSYSGSSYNEQFF.

The V gene is TRBV19, the J gene TRBJ2-3; the match to TRBD2 covers 13 bases. This CDR3 has 16 amino acids. The V segment lost 4 bases and the J segment 2 bases; nucleotides outside the gene matches: 3. Per the germline V gene, CDR1 is LNHDA and CDR2 is SQIVND (reference sequence). The DNA for the CDR3 is TGTGCCAGTAGTAGGGGGACTAGCGGGAACACAGATACGCAGTATTTT. This sequence encodes CASSRGTSGNTDTQYF.

Note on this clone: The same CDR3 can be traced to other DNA sequences in this sample. The rearrangement links TRBV15 to TRBJ1-3, with D unresolved. CDR1 is LNHNV, CDR2 YYDKDF, per germline (reference sequence). Trimming shortened V by 0 bases and J by 2 bases, and 8 bases separated the two germline ends. The CDR3 totals 15 residues. DNA of the CDR3: TGTGCCACCAGCAGAGATAGAGGTCCTGGAAACACCATATATTTT. Translated: CATSRDRGPGNTIYF.

The chain couples TRBV29-1 to TRBJ2-1; 14 bases are shared with TRBD2. Trimming cost V 7 bases and J 8 bases; bases outside gene matches: 7. This CDR3 has 14 amino acids. Germline CDR1 reads SQVTM; CDR2 reads ANQGSEA. As DNA, the CDR3 is TGCAGCGGGGGGACTAGCGGGAGATCGTATGAGCAGTTCTTC. It is translated as CSGGTSGRSYEQFF.

The chain recombines TRBV5-1 with TRBJ2-7; TRBD1 agrees at 11 bases. There are 15 residues in the CDR3. The junction had 7 bases not matched to a gene; V was cut back by 3 bases and J by 5 bases. CDR1 SGHRS and CDR2 YFSETQ come from the germline V gene. In DNA, the CDR3 is TGCGCCAGCAGCTCGAGGACAGGGGGCTTCCACGAGCAGTACTTC. This translates into CASSSRTGGFHEQYF.

CDR3 sequence reads: CASSKGTSGIGETQYF. The CDR3, as DNA: TGTGCCAGTAGTAAAGGGACTAGCGGGATAGGAGAGACCCAGTACTTC. The rearrangement links TRBV19 to TRBJ2-5; TRBD2 matches 13 bases. The length of the CDR3 is 16 residues. CDR1 and CDR2 (germline): LNHDA, SQIVND (reference sequence). V dropped 4 bases and J dropped 4; count of bases not matched to a gene: 6.

The rearrangement joins TRBV4-1 to TRBJ2-7, with TRBD2 matching over 9 bases. This CDR3 region has 15 residues. The germline V gene has CDR1 MGHRA and CDR2 YSYEKL. Unmatched junction bases numbered 6, after V lost 4 bases and J lost 2 bases. The CDR3 sequence is CASSPTASGTYEQYF. CDR3 coding DNA: TGCGCCAGCAGCCCGACGGCTAGCGGGACCTACGAGCAGTACTTC.

This chain links TRBV10-3 with TRBJ2-3; 12 nucleotides agree with TRBD2. The germline CDR1 and CDR2 sequences are ENHRY and SYGVKD. With V trimmed by 8 bases and J by 6 bases, 9 bases remained unmatched. CDR3 length equals 15 residues. CDR3 in amino acids: CAISGGTSGSDTQYF. The CDR3 bases are TGTGCCATCTCTGGCGGGACTAGCGGGTCCGATACGCAGTATTTT.